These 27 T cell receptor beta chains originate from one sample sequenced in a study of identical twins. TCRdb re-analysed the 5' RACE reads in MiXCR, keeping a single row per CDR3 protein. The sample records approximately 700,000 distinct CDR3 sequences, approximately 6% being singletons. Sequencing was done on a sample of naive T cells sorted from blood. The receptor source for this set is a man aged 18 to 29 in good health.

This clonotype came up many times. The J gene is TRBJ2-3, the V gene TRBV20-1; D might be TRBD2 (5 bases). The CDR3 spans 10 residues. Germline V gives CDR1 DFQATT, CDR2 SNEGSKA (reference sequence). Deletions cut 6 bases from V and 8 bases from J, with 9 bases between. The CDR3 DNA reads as TGCAGTGCCACTAGAGCTACGCAGTATTTT. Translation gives CSATRATQYF.

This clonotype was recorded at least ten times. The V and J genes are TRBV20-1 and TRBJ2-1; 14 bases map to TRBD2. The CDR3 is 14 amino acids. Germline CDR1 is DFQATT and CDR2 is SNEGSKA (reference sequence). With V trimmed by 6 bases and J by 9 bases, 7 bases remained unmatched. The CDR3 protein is CSAGLAGGRGEQFF. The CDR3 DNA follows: TGCAGTGCCGGACTAGCGGGAGGCCGTGGTGAGCAGTTCTTC.

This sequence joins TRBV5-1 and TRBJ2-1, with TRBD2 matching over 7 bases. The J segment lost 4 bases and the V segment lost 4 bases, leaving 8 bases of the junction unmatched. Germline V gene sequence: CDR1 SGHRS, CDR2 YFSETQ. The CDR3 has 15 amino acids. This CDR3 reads CASSSSGTMYNEQFF. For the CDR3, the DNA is TGCGCCAGCAGCAGTTCCGGGACTATGTACAATGAGCAGTTCTTC.

The DNA for the CDR3 is TGTGCCAGCAGTTACTCGGGTTTTAGCAATCAGCCCCAGCATTTT. It translates to CASSYSGFSNQPQHF. The chain uses TRBV6-5 and TRBJ1-5, with no clear D. Germline V CDR1 and CDR2: MNHEY, SVGAGI. The V gene lost 0 bases and the J gene lost 0 bases, with 6 bases spanning the gap. The CDR3 spans 15 residues.

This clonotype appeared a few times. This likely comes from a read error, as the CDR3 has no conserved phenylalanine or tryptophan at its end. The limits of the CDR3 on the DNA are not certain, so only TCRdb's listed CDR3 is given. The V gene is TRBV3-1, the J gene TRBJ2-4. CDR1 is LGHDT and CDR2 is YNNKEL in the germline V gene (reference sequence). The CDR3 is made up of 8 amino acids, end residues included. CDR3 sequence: CASSQRQS.

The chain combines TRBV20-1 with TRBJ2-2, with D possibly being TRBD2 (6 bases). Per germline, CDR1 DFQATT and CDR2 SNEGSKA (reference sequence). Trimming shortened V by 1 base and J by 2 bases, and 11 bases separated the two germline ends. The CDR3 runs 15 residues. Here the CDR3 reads CSARGRGQNTGELFF. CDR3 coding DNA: TGCAGTGCTAGAGGGAGGGGCCAAAACACCGGGGAGCTGTTTTTT.

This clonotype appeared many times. DNA for the CDR3: TGCAGTGCTAGATTGGGGGCGGGAGGGCCTAATGAGCAGTTCTTC. It encodes CSARLGAGGPNEQFF. The chain employs TRBV20-1 and TRBJ2-1, with 9 bases lining up with TRBD2. The CDR3 runs 15 residues. V trimming: 2 bases; J trimming: 7 bases; junction bases outside the gene matches: 9. The germline gives CDR1 DFQATT, CDR2 SNEGSKA (reference sequence).

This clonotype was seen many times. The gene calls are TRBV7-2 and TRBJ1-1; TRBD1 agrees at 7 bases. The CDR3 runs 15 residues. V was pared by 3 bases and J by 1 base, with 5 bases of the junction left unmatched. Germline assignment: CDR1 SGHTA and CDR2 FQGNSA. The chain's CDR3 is CASSFRGTENTEAFF. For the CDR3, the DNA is TGTGCCAGCAGCTTTAGGGGGACAGAGAACACTGAAGCTTTCTTT.

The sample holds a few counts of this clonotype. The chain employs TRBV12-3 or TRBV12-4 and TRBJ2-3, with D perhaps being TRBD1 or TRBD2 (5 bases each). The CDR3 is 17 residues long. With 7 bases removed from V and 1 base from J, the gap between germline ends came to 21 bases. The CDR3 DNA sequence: TGTGCCAGCACCTTGGGACGGCCCGGGGTGGGCACAGATACGCAGTATTTT. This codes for CASTLGRPGVGTDTQYF.

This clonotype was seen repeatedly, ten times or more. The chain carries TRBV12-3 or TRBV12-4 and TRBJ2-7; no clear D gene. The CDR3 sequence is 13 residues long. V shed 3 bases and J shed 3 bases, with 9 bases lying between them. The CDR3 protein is CASSFVPGYEQYV. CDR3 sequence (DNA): TGTGCCAGCAGTTTCGTGCCCGGCTACGAGCAGTACGTC.

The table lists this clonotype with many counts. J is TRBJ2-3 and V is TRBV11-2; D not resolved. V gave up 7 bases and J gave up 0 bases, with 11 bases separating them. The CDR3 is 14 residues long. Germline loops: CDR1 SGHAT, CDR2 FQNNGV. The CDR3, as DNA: TGTGCCAGCACCGAAGCGTCTAGCACAGATACGCAGTATTTT. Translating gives CASTEASSTDTQYF.

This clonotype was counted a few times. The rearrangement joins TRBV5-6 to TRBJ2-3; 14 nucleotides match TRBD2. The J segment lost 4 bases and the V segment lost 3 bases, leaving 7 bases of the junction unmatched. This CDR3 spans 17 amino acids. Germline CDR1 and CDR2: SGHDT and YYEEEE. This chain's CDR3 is CASSSERLAGGPDTQYF. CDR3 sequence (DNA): TGTGCCAGCAGCTCCGAACGACTAGCGGGAGGGCCAGATACGCAGTATTTT.

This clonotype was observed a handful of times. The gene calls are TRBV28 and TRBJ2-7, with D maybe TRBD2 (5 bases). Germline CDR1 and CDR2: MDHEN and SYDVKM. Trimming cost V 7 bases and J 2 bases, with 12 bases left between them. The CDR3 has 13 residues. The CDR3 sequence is CASTRGKAYEQYF. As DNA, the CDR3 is TGTGCCAGCACCCGGGGAAAGGCCTACGAGCAGTACTTC.

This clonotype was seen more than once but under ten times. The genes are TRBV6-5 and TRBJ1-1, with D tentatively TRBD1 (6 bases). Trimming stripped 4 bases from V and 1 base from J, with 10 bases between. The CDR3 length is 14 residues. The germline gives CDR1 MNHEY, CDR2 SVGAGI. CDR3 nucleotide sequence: TGTGCCAGCAGTTCTTGGACAGAGAACACTGAAGCTTTCTTT. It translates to CASSSWTENTEAFF.

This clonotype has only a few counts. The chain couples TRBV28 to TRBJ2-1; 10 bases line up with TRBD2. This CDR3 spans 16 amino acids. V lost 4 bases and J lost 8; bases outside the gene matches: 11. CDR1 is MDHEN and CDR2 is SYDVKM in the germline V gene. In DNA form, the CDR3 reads TGTGCCAGCAGTTCCCCGGCTAGCGGGAGAACGGATGAGCAGTTCTTC. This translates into CASSSPASGRTDEQFF.

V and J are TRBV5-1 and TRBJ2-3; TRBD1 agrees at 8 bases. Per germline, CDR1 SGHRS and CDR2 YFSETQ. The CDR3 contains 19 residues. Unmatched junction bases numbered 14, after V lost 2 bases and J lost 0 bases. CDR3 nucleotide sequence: TGCGCCAGCAGCTTAGTCGATGGACAGGGAAAAACTAGCACAGATACGCAGTATTTT. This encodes CASSLVDGQGKTSTDTQYF.

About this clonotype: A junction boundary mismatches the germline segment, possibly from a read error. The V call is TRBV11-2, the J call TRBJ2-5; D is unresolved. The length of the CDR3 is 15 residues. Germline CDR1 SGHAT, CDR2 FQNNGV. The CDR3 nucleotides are TGTGCCGGCAGCCCTGGCCAGGCTACATTAGAGACCCAGTACTTC. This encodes CAGSPGQATLETQYF.

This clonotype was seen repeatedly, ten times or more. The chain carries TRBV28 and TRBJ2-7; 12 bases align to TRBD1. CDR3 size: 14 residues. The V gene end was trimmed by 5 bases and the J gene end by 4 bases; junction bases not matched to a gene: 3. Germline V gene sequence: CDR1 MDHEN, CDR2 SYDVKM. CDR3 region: CASSTGQGAYEQYF. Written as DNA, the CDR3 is TGTGCCAGCAGTACGGGACAGGGGGCTTACGAGCAGTACTTC.

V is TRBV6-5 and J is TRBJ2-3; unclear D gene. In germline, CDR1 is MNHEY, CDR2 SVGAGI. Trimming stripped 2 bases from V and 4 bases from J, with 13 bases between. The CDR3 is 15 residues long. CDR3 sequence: CASSYEERLADTQYF. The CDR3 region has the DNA TGTGCCAGCAGTTACGAGGAACGGCTTGCAGATACGCAGTATTTT.

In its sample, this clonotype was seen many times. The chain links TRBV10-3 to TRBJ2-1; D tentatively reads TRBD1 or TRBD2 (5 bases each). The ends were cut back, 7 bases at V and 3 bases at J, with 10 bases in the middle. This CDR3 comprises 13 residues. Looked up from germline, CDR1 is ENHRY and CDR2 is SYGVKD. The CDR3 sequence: CAITGTGYNEQFF. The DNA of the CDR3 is TGTGCCATCACCGGGACGGGCTACAATGAGCAGTTCTTC.

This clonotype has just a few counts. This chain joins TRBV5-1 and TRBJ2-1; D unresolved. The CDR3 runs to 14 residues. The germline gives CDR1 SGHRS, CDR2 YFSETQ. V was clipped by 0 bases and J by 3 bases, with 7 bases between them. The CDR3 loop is CASSLAVDYNEQFF. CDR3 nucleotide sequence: TGCGCCAGCAGCTTGGCGGTTGACTACAATGAGCAGTTCTTC. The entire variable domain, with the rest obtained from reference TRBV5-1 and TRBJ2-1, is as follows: KAGVTQTPRYLIKTRGQQVTLSCSPISGHRSVSWYQQTPGQGLQFLFEYFSETQRNKGNFPGRFSGRQFSNSRSEMNVSTLELGDSALYLCASSLAVDYNEQFFGPGTRLTVL.

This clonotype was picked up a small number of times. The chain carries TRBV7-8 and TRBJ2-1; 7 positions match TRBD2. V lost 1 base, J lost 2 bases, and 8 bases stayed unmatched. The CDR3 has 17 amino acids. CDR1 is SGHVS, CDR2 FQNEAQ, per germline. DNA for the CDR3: TGTGCCAGCAGCTTAGTCCCTAAAGCGGGACCCTACAATGAGCAGTTCTTC. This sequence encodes CASSLVPKAGPYNEQFF.

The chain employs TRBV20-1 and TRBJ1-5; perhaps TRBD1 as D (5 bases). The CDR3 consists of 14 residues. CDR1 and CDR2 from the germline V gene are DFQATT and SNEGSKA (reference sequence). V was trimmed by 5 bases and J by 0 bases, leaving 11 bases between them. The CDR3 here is CSASDILSNQPQHF. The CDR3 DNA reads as TGCAGTGCTTCGGACATCCTTAGCAATCAGCCCCAGCATTTT.

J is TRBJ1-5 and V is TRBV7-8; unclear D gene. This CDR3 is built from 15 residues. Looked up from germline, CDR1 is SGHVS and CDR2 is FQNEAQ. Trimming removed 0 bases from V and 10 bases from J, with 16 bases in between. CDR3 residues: CASSLALGQFGPQHF. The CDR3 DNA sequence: TGTGCCAGCAGCTTAGCTTTAGGGCAATTTGGACCCCAGCATTTT.

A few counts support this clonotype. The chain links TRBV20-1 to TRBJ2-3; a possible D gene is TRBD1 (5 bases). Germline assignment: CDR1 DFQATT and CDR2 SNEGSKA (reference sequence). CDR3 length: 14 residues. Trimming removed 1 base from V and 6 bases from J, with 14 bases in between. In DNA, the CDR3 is TGCAGTGCTAGAGTTGTAGGGGCTTTGGATACGCAGTATTTT. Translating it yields CSARVVGALDTQYF.

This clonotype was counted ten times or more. CDR3 in DNA: TGTGCCAGCAGTTTAGGTCTGGGCTACGAGCAGTACTTC. This encodes CASSLGLGYEQYF. The gene calls are TRBV27 and TRBJ2-7; D is undetermined. Germline V CDR1 and CDR2: MNHEY, SMNVEV (reference sequence). The CDR3 is 13 amino acids. V shed 2 bases and J shed 3 bases, with 8 bases lying between them.

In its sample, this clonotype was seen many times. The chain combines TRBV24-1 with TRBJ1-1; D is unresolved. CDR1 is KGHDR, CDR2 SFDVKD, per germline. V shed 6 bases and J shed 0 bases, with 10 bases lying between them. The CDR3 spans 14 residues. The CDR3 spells CATSPGDLNTEAFF. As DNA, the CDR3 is TGTGCCACCAGTCCTGGGGATCTGAACACTGAAGCTTTCTTT.